This note documents a single T cell receptor (beta chain) sequence. The assay was immunoSEQ multiplex PCR, and TCRdb's table has in-frame clones only and misses some. Counted here are over 25,000 clones, 89% occurring once; the ten biggest clones make up 6.5% to 7%. Trimming stripped 5 bases from V and 8 bases from J, with 12 bases between. The V gene's germline CDR1 is MGHDK and CDR2 SYGVNS. The CDR3 is made up of 12 amino acids. This record comes from a study of T cell changes during pregnancy in multiple sclerosis. The origin of this receptor is a female donor with multiple sclerosis, enrolled in a pregnancy study. The specimen comprised CD8+ T cells from peripheral blood mononuclear cells, sampled in the second trimester of pregnancy. The rearrangement links TRBV25-1 to TRBJ1-2, with D perhaps TRBD1 (6 bases). The CDR3 nucleotides read TGTGCCAGCAGTCCTACAGGGACAGGCTACACCTTC. Protein sequence: CASSPTGTGYTF.